This is a list of T cell receptor beta chains from one sample in a study of tumor-infiltrating lymphocytes in oesophageal squamous cell carcinoma. Each CDR3 protein gets one entry after TCRdb re-called the PCR reads with MiXCR. Among 10,000 to 15,000 distinct CDR3 sequences listed, roughly 55% were seen once. Sequencing was carried out using esophageal tumor tissue. Receptors originate from a female donor with esophageal squamous cell carcinoma. Both conserved end residues are part of each CDR3. D genes are given only for firm matches. Rows give clone size only sometimes, using once, few, many, or a class for an expanded clone.

D gene | clone size | J gene | V gene | CDR3 length | CDR3 protein | CDR3 DNA
TRBD1 | NA | TRBJ1-2 | TRBV4-1 | 15 | CASSQTGTAPYGYTF | TGCGCCAGCAGCCAAACCGGGACAGCCCCCTATGGCTACACCTTC
NA | NA | TRBJ2-2 | TRBV7-7 | 15 | CASSLVASVTGELFF | TGTGCTAGCAGCTTAGTGGCTAGTGTTACCGGGGAGCTGTTTTTT
NA | NA | TRBJ2-4 | TRBV28 | 15 | CASSFRGSYNSPLHF | TGTGCCAGCAGTTTTAGGGGGTCCTATAATTCACCCCTCCACTTC
TRBD2 | many | TRBJ2-7 | TRBV6-1 | 16 | CASSDASGGRPYEQYF | TGTGCCAGCAGTGATGCCAGCGGGGGCCGTCCATACGAGCAGTACTTC
NA | NA | TRBJ2-1 | TRBV7-2 | 15 | CASSLGPPSYNEQFF | TGTGCCAGCAGCTTAGGACCGCCGAGTTACAATGAGCAGTTCTTC
NA | NA | TRBJ2-3 | TRBV7-2 | 15 | CASSRAATSTDTQYF | TGTGCCAGCAGCAGGGCGGCTACTAGCACAGATACGCAGTATTTT
NA | NA | TRBJ2-7 | TRBV27 | 13 | CASSLSSGYEQYF | TGTGCCAGCAGTTTATCCTCGGGCTACGAGCAGTACTTC
NA | NA | TRBJ1-2 | TRBV6-6 | 14 | CATATRVGNYGYTF | TGTGCCACCGCTACGAGGGTTGGTAACTATGGCTACACCTTC
TRBD2 | NA | TRBJ2-1 | TRBV11-2 | 19 | CASSSVGLAEAGSYNEQFF | TGTGCCAGCAGCTCCGTAGGACTAGCGGAGGCCGGCTCCTACAATGAGCAGTTCTTC
TRBD2 | NA | TRBJ2-1 | TRBV7-2 | 15 | CASSYVGLAGDEQFF | TGTGCCAGCAGCTACGTAGGGCTAGCGGGGGATGAGCAGTTCTTC
NA | few | TRBJ2-4 | TRBV6-1 | 11 | CASTAKNIQYF | TGTGCCAGCACCGCCAAAAACATTCAGTACTTC
NA | NA | TRBJ2-3 | TRBV7-9 | 13 | CASSLVPPDTQYF | TGTGCCAGCAGCTTAGTTCCCCCAGATACGCAGTATTTT
NA | NA | TRBJ1-1 | TRBV28 | 14 | CASSLDWGRGGAFF | TGTGCCAGCAGTTTGGACTGGGGGAGAGGTGGAGCTTTCTTT
NA | many | TRBJ1-2 | TRBV28 | 14 | CASSFGWGNYGYTF | TGTGCCAGCAGTTTTGGGTGGGGAAACTATGGCTACACCTTC
NA | NA | TRBJ2-6 | TRBV6-2/TRBV6-3 | 14 | CASSGAAGANVLTF | TGTGCCAGCAGTGGTGCAGCTGGGGCCAACGTCCTGACTTTC
NA | many | TRBJ2-2 | TRBV12-5 | 13 | CASGLRDTGELFF | TGTGCTAGTGGTTTGCGAGACACCGGGGAGCTGTTTTTT
NA | medium-sized | TRBJ1-2 | TRBV6-1 | 15 | CASRSQGGLNYGYTF | TGTGCCAGCAGATCACAGGGAGGGCTGAACTATGGCTACACCTTC
TRBD2 | NA | TRBJ2-5 | TRBV11-1 | 14 | CASSQSGTRETQYF | TGTGCCAGCAGTCAGTCTGGGACTAGGGAGACCCAGTACTTC
TRBD2 | NA | TRBJ2-1 | TRBV7-2 | 15 | CASSPAPSGMGEQFF | TGTGCCAGCAGCCCAGCCCCTAGCGGGATGGGTGAGCAGTTCTTC
NA | NA | TRBJ2-7 | TRBV7-6 | 14 | CASSSTERPYEQYF | TGTGCCAGCAGCTCAACAGAACGACCCTACGAGCAGTACTTC
NA | NA | TRBJ2-4 | TRBV11-1 | 14 | CASSSRGSNSPLHF | TGTGCCAGCAGCTCAAGGGGGTCGAATTCACCCCTCCACTTC
TRBD2 | once | TRBJ2-7 | TRBV10-3 | 15 | CAISPRLAGAYEQYF | TGTGCCATCAGTCCGAGACTAGCGGGAGCCTACGAGCAGTACTTC